Presented here are 21 T cell receptor beta chains from one specimen sequenced in a study of tumor-infiltrating lymphocytes in primary liver carcinoma. TCR beta cDNA was prepared out of around 460 ng total RNA by means of a constant-region primer. Investigators got TCR beta libraries out of three nested multiplex PCR rounds, done with slightly modified ARM-PCR. The two initial PCR rounds, roughly 10 cycles each, used TRBV1-TRBV30 forward and C-beta reverse primers. Using its own MiXCR run on the multiplex PCR reads, TCRdb lists one record per CDR3 protein. The repertoire holds about 180,000 distinct CDR3 sequences, with less than 65% as singletons. The researchers obtained blood RNA from unsorted whole blood and also extracted germline DNA. Sample: peripheral blood. These receptors were taken from a man between 40 and 49 years old with primary liver carcinoma and hepatitis B virus infection.

This chain joins TRBV10-3 and TRBJ2-6, with D perhaps assigned TRBD1 or TRBD2 (6 bases each). The V gene's germline CDR1 is ENHRY and CDR2 SYGVKD. This CDR3 spans 14 amino acids. V dropped 4 bases and J dropped 9 bases, with 13 bases sitting between them. The CDR3 DNA reads as TGTGCCATCAGTGTAGGGGGGATTGGCAACGTCCTGACTTTC. It translates to CAISVGGIGNVLTF.

The J gene is TRBJ2-5, the V gene TRBV6-1; D is unresolved. The germline V and J ends were trimmed by 1 base and 5 bases, with 11 bases remaining between them. In germline, CDR1 is MNHNS, CDR2 SASEGT. The CDR3 covers 14 residues. In DNA, the CDR3 is TGTGCCAGCAGTGAAGGAACAGACCTCGAGACCCAGTACTTC. Protein sequence: CASSEGTDLETQYF.

The chain uses TRBV28 and TRBJ2-5; D is perhaps TRBD1 or TRBD2 (5 bases each). The V end lost 2 bases, the J end lost 4 bases, and 17 bases lay between the germline ends. This CDR3 has 16 amino acids. The V gene's germline CDR1 is MDHEN and CDR2 SYDVKM. CDR3 in DNA: TGTGCCAGCAGTTTAACCAGGGTGAGGGGTGGAGAGACCCAGTACTTC. Protein product: CASSLTRVRGGETQYF.

This clonotype was seen more than once but under ten times. V gene TRBV24-1 combines with J gene TRBJ2-2; D gene ambiguous. V dropped 3 bases and J dropped 4 bases, with 8 bases sitting between them. The CDR3 consists of 14 residues. The germline CDR1 and CDR2 sequences are KGHDR and SFDVKD. The CDR3 region has the DNA TGTGCCACCAGTGATCCCGACACCACCGGGGAGCTGTTTTTT. Translated, it gives CATSDPDTTGELFF.

The J gene is TRBJ2-5, the V gene TRBV11-2; 7 positions match TRBD2. The junction had 4 bases not matched to a gene; V was cut back by 1 base and J by 5 bases. Germline V gene lookup returns CDR1 SGHAT and CDR2 FQNNGV. CDR3 length equals 14 residues. The CDR3 loop is CASSLGGRNETQYF. The CDR3 nucleotides read TGTGCCAGCAGCTTAGGCGGGAGAAACGAGACCCAGTACTTC.

V gene TRBV29-1 combines with J gene TRBJ2-1, with a tentative D call TRBD1 (5 bases). V was pared by 5 bases and J by 0 bases, with 11 bases between. The CDR3 is 14 residues long. Germline CDR1 reads SQVTM; CDR2 reads ANQGSEA. The DNA for the CDR3 is TGCAGCGTTAAGGGGCGGAGCTCCTACAATGAGCAGTTCTTC. Protein sequence: CSVKGRSSYNEQFF.

A note on this clonotype: No conserved phenylalanine or tryptophan is present at the end of the CDR3, so a read error is the likely explanation. The V and J genes are TRBV11-2 and TRBJ2-5; D is possibly TRBD1 or TRBD2 (6 bases each). The CDR3 contains 15 residues. Germline CDR1 SGHAT, CDR2 FQNNGV. V lost 1 base to trimming and J lost 6 bases, with 15 bases between them. The CDR3 DNA follows: TGTGCCAGCAGCTTAGCCGTCGGGGGCTTAAAGACCCAGTACATC. Translating gives CASSLAVGGLKTQYI.

DNA of the CDR3: TGTGCCAGCAGCCCCGCTAGCGGTGGGGAGACCCAGTACTTC. This translates into CASSPASGGETQYF. The genes are TRBV6-5 and TRBJ2-5, with 7 bases matching TRBD2. Germline CDR1 MNHEY, CDR2 SVGAGI. This CDR3 comprises 14 residues. The junction had 9 bases not matched to a gene; V was cut back by 6 bases and J by 5 bases.

The J gene is TRBJ1-2, the V gene TRBV25-1; tentatively, D is TRBD1 (5 bases). CDR1 and CDR2 (germline): MGHDK, SYGVNS. This CDR3 comprises 14 residues. V was clipped by 6 bases and J by 4 bases, with 15 bases between them. Written as DNA, the CDR3 is TGTGCCAGCAGGGGGGATGGGGGAGCCTATGGCTACACCTTC. Amino acid sequence: CASRGDGGAYGYTF.

The chain combines TRBV7-8 with TRBJ2-7, with D perhaps TRBD1 (5 bases). Germline V gene data show CDR1 as SGHVS and CDR2 as FQNEAQ. V lost 3 bases and J 5 bases, leaving 11 bases between the germline ends. The CDR3 covers 13 residues. The CDR3 loop reads CASSLGQSNEQYF. The CDR3 nucleotides read TGTGCCAGCAGCTTGGGGCAGAGTAACGAGCAGTACTTC.

This clonotype came up many times. The chain uses TRBV5-6 and TRBJ2-5, with D hard to call. V was clipped by 1 base and J by 1 base, with 2 bases between them. The CDR3 contains 12 residues. Germline V gene lookup returns CDR1 SGHDT and CDR2 YYEEEE. The CDR3 DNA reads as TGTGCCAGCAGCTTGCCCCAAGAGACCCAGTACTTC. This gives the protein CASSLPQETQYF.

The chain joins TRBV10-3 to TRBJ2-3; 9 nucleotides agree with TRBD2. The CDR3 runs to 16 residues. Per germline, CDR1 ENHRY and CDR2 SYGVKD. V lost 0 bases, J lost 3 bases, and 4 bases stayed unmatched. The CDR3 DNA reads TGTGCCATCAGTGAGTCTAGCGGGAGATGGACAGATACGCAGTATTTT. It codes for CAISESSGRWTDTQYF.

The rearrangement uses TRBV12-3 or TRBV12-4 and TRBJ2-3; D gene ambiguous. Trimming removed 7 bases at V and 4 bases at J, with 18 bases between. The length of the CDR3 is 15 residues. The CDR3, as DNA: TGTGCCAGCACCCCAATGGGTACCGGCGCAGATACGCAGTATTTT. This gives the protein CASTPMGTGADTQYF.

Many counts were recorded for this clonotype. This may come from a read error, since a much larger clone is one base off. The CDR3 sequence is CASSWGSSYEQYF. CDR3 in DNA: TGTGCCAGCAGCTGGGGGTCCTCCTACGAGCAGTACTTC. The chain recombines TRBV11-1 with TRBJ2-7, with D tentatively TRBD1 or TRBD2 (5 bases each). The V gene's germline CDR1 is SGHAT and CDR2 FQDESV (reference sequence). Trimming left V 4 bases short and J 0 bases short, with 7 bases between. The CDR3 is made up of 13 amino acids.

A word on this clonotype: Compared with germline, one end of the junction differs, possibly owing to a read error. The rearrangement joins TRBV11-2 to TRBJ2-3; D not resolved. The CDR3 has 11 amino acids. Germline V gene sequence: CDR1 SGHAT, CDR2 FQNNGV. DNA for the CDR3: TGTACCAGCAGCACCCTTGATACGCAGTATTTT. It is translated as CTSSTLDTQYF. Filled out from reference TRBV11-2 and TRBJ2-3, the complete variable domain reads EAGVAQSPRYKIIEKRQSVAFWCNPISGHATLYWYQQILGQGPKLLIQFQNNGVVDDSQLPKDRFSAERLKGVDSTLKIQPAKLEDSAVYLCTSSTLDTQYFGPGTRLTVL.

This clonotype was seen more than once but under ten times. The chain is built from TRBV29-1 and TRBJ2-5, with D tentatively TRBD1 (6 bases). The V gene's germline CDR1 is SQVTM and CDR2 ANQGSEA. This CDR3 region has 13 residues. Trimming removed 3 bases at V and 5 bases at J, with 13 bases between. The CDR3 loop reads CSVDHREYETQYF. The CDR3 region has the DNA TGCAGCGTTGACCACAGGGAATACGAGACCCAGTACTTC.

Worth noting for this clonotype: A much larger clonotype is one base distant, so this may be a read error. The rearrangement joins TRBV28 to TRBJ2-2; TRBD2 is a possible D gene (5 bases). This CDR3 contains 14 residues. Germline V gene sequence: CDR1 MDHEN, CDR2 SYDVKM. The chain's CDR3 is CATWSRANTGEQFF. As DNA, the CDR3 is TGTGCCACATGGTCAAGGGCCAACACCGGGGAGCAGTTTTTT.

On this clonotype: A read error may be the cause here, since a much bigger clone is one base away. The conserved closing phenylalanine or tryptophan is absent in this CDR3, likely reflecting a read error. The chain is built from TRBV29-1 and TRBJ2-5; TRBD2 aligns across 8 bases. CDR1 and CDR2 from the germline V gene are SQVTM and ANQGSEA. The CDR3 length is 13 residues. Trimming removed 5 bases from V and 1 base from J; junction bases left unmatched: 3. DNA for the CDR3: TGCAGCGTTCCAAGCGGGAGCCAAGAGACCCAGTACCTC. Its protein product is CSVPSGSQETQYL.

A word on this clonotype: Given a much more abundant clone one base away, this may be a read error. The chain employs TRBV14 and TRBJ2-7; D gene ambiguous. Per germline, CDR1 SGHDN and CDR2 FVKESK. This CDR3 has 12 residues. V lost 0 bases to trimming and J lost 8 bases, with 8 bases between them. The CDR3 DNA sequence: TGTGCCAGCAGCCAAGACGGAGAGAAGCAGTACTTC. Translated: CASSQDGEKQYF. The whole variable domain, filled in from reference TRBV14 and TRBJ2-7, reads EAGVTQFPSHSVIEKGQTVTLRCDPISGHDNLYWYRRVMGKEIKFLLHFVKESKQDESGMPNNRFLAERTGGTYSTLKVQPAELEDSGVYFCASSQDGEKQYFGPGTRLTVT.

This clonotype was seen only a few times. The rearrangement links TRBV6-1 to TRBJ2-6; D uncertain. Germline V gene sequence: CDR1 MNHNS, CDR2 SASEGT. The germline V and J ends were trimmed by 0 bases and 4 bases, with 10 bases remaining between them. The CDR3 extends over 16 amino acids. The CDR3, as DNA: TGTGCCAGCAGTGAAGCGGGTGGCTTCGGGGCCAACGTCCTGACTTTC. Its translation: CASSEAGGFGANVLTF.

The chain has TRBV6-1 and TRBJ1-2; tentative D call: TRBD1 (6 bases). V was shortened by 6 bases and J by 3 bases, with 17 bases between the two germline ends. CDR3 length equals 15 residues. Germline assignment: CDR1 MNHNS and CDR2 SASEGT. DNA for the CDR3: TGTGCCAGCAGACGGCCGGCAGGGGTAGACTATGGCTACACCTTC. The encoded protein is CASRRPAGVDYGYTF.